This TCR beta chain was captured by sequencing in a study of shared clonotypes between healthy human individuals. The study's findings and limits: In having few donors, the study represented limited genetic and exposure-history diversity. Shared clonotypes across all four donors exceeded non-shared ones in generation probability.

V shed 5 bases and J shed 3 bases, with 10 bases lying between them. The V gene's germline CDR1 is ENHRY and CDR2 SYGVKD. The CDR3 extends over 14 amino acids. Researchers partitioned CD4+ cells into CD45RA+ naive and CD45RA-negative memory subsets. The authors loaded around 220 ng DNA, 30,000 to 35,000 T cell genomes, into sorted-subset replicate PCRs. Assay used: immunoSEQ multiplex PCR; TCRdb lists only in-frame clones, some missing. The table includes a few million clones, approximately 94% detected once. As to this clone: Antigen: not known.

This receptor was obtained from a man aged 18 to 29 in good health. The sequenced sample consisted of naive CD4+ T cells sorted from blood. Subset defined: CD45RA+ positively selected. This chain uses TRBV10-3 with TRBJ2-2, with a tentative D call TRBD1 (6 bases). CDR3 loop: CAISQGLDTGELFF. The CDR3 nucleotides are TGTGCCATCAGTCAGGGGTTGGACACCGGGGAGCTGTTTTTT.